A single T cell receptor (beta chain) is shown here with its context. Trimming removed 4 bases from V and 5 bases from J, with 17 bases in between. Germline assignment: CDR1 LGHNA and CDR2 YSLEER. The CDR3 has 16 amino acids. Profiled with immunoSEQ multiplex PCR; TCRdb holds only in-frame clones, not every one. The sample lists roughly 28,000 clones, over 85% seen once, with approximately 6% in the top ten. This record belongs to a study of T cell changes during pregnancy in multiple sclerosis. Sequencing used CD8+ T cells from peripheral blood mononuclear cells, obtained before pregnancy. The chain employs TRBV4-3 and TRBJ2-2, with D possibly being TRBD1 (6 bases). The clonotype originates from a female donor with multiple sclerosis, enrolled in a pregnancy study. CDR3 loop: CASSPLEQGGTGELFF. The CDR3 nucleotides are TGCGCCAGCAGCCCCCTGGAACAGGGCGGAACCGGGGAGCTGTTTTTT.